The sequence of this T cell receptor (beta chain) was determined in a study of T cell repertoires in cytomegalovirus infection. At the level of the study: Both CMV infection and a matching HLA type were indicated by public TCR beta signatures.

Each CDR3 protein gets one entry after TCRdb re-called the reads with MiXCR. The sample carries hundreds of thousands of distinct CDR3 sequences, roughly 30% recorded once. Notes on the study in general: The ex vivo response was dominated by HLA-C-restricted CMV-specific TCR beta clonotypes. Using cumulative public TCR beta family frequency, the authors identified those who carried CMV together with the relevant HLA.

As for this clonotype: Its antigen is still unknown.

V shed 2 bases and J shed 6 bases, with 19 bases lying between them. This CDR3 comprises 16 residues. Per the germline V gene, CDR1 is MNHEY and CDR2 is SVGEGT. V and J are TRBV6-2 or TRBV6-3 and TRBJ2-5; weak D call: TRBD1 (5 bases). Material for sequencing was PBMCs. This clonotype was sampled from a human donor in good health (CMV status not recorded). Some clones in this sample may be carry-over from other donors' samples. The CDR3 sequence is CASSYKQALRQKTQYF. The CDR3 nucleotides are TGTGCCAGCAGTTACAAACAGGCCCTGCGACAGAAGACCCAGTACTTC.